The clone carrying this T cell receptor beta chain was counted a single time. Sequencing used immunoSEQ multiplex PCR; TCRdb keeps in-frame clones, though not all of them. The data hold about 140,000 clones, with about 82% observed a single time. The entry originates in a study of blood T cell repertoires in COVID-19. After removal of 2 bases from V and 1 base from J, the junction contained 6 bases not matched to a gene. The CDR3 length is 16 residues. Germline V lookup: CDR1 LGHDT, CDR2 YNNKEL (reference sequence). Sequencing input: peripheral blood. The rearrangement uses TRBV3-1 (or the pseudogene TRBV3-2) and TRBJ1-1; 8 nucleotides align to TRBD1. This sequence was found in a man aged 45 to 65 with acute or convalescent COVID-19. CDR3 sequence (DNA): TGTGCCAGCAGCCAAACAGGGGGTCTGGGGAACACTGAAGCTTTCTTT. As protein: CASSQTGGLGNTEAFF.